Following are 10 T cell receptor beta chains from one sample sequenced in a study of T cells in Graves' hyperthyroidism and ophthalmopathy. From RNA transcripts, TCR beta CDR3 regions were amplified. Using the HTBI primer set, a first-round RT-PCR was run on the TCR CDR3. TCRdb re-called the multiplex PCR reads through MiXCR, storing one row per CDR3 protein. This table has 400,000 to 600,000 distinct CDR3 sequences, around 21% appearing once. The sample was blood. The receptors were gathered from a man aged 18 to 30 with Graves' hyperthyroidism.

This clonotype was counted a few times. This could be a read error, since a much larger clone is one nucleotide away. The rearrangement links TRBV4-1 to TRBJ2-7, with TRBD1 as a possible D gene (6 bases). CDR1 is MGHRA, CDR2 YSYEKL, per germline. This CDR3 spans 15 amino acids. This CDR3 reads CTSSQGPAGAYEQYF. DNA for the CDR3: TGCACCAGCAGCCAAGGACCGGCAGGGGCCTACGAGCAGTACTTC.

This clonotype was counted ten times or more. CDR3 sequence reads: CSAELRGEQYF. In DNA form, the CDR3 reads TGCAGCGCCGAGTTAAGGGGCGAGCAGTACTTC. The V call is TRBV29-1, the J call TRBJ2-7; possible D gene TRBD1, 5 bases. The germline CDR1 and CDR2 sequences are SQVTM and ANQGSEA. The CDR3 runs to 11 residues. Trimming shortened V by 7 bases and J by 6 bases, and 13 bases separated the two germline ends.

This clonotype was seen repeatedly, ten times or more. The chain links TRBV2 to TRBJ2-5, with D unresolved. V was pared by 5 bases and J by 5 bases, with 12 bases between. This CDR3 spans 13 amino acids. CDR1 SNHLY and CDR2 FYNNEI come from the germline V gene. The CDR3 is CASSPGPWETQYF. CDR3 nucleotides: TGTGCCAGCAGTCCCGGGCCCTGGGAGACCCAGTACTTC.

In DNA form, the CDR3 reads TGTGCCAGCAGTTCCACGGATAGGGGTCAGCCCCAGCATTTT. Translated, it gives CASSSTDRGQPQHF. The genes are TRBV6-5 and TRBJ1-5; maybe TRBD1 (5 bases). Trimming shortened V by 4 bases and J by 6 bases, and 13 bases separated the two germline ends. CDR1 and CDR2 from the germline V gene are MNHEY and SVGAGI. This CDR3 comprises 14 residues.

V usage is TRBV10-3 and J usage is TRBJ1-1; D ambiguous. The CDR3 contains 12 residues. Trimming pared 8 bases from V and 0 bases from J, leaving 7 bases between. Germline V gene sequence: CDR1 ENHRY, CDR2 SYGVKD. The CDR3 loop is CAISAVNTEAFF. DNA of the CDR3: TGTGCCATCTCGGCAGTGAACACTGAAGCTTTCTTT.

This clonotype was counted between two and nine times. The chain is built from TRBV19 and TRBJ1-1, with D possibly being TRBD1 (6 bases). The CDR3 has 16 amino acids. The V end lost 3 bases, the J end lost 4 bases, and 18 bases lay between the germline ends. The germline V gene encodes CDR1 LNHDA and CDR2 SQIVND (reference sequence). The CDR3 region is CASSIQAGVETTEAFF. The CDR3 coding sequence is TGTGCCAGTAGTATCCAGGCAGGGGTCGAGACCACTGAAGCTTTCTTT.

This clonotype appeared many times. The J gene is TRBJ1-5, the V gene TRBV7-8; no reliable D call. Germline lookup yields CDR1 SGHVS and CDR2 FQNEAQ. CDR3 length equals 15 residues. Trimming took 0 bases from V and 5 from J, leaving 11 bases between them. The CDR3 nucleotides read TGTGCCAGCAGCTTAGCTGGAGGGAACCATCAGCCCCAGCATTTT. Residues: CASSLAGGNHQPQHF.

The chain uses TRBV9 and TRBJ1-1, with D possibly being TRBD1 (5 bases). CDR3 length equals 15 residues. Germline CDR1 reads SGDLS; CDR2 reads YYNGEE. Trimming took off 2 bases at V and 0 bases at J, with 11 bases between the two ends. In DNA, the CDR3 is TGTGCCAGCAGCGTTTGGGGGGACCTGAACACTGAAGCTTTCTTT. As protein: CASSVWGDLNTEAFF.

This clonotype has at least ten counts. CDR3 in amino acids: CASSTIWGQGRSYGNQPQHF. The CDR3 bases are TGTGCCAGTAGTACGATTTGGGGACAGGGTAGGAGCTATGGCAATCAGCCCCAGCATTTT. The chain joins TRBV19 to TRBJ1-5; TRBD1 matches 9 bases. Germline-derived CDR1 and CDR2 are LNHDA and SQIVND (reference sequence). After removal of 4 bases from V and 2 bases from J, the junction contained 18 bases not matched to a gene. This CDR3 has 20 amino acids.

The chain has TRBV6-2 or TRBV6-3 and TRBJ2-7; 10 bases are a match to TRBD1. Germline V lookup: CDR1 MNHEY, CDR2 SVGEGT. The CDR3 covers 16 residues. J lost 5 bases, V lost 7 bases, and 14 bases had no gene match. CDR3 coding DNA: TGTGCCAGCATTCAACCCTCGGACAGGGGGAGGCACGAGCAGTACTTC. It specifies CASIQPSDRGRHEQYF.